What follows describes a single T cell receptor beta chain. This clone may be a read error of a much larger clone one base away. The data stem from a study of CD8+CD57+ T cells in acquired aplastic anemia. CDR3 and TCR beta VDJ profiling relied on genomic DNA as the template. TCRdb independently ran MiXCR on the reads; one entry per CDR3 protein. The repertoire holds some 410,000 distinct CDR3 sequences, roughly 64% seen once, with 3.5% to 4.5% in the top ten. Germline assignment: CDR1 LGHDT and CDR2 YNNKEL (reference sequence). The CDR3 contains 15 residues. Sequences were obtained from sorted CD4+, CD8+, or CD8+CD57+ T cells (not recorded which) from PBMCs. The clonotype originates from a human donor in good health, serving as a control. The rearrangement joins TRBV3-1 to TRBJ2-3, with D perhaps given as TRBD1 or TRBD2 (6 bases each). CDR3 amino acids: CASSREGTGADTQYF. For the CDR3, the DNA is TGCGCCAGCAGCCGAGAAGGAACGGGGGCCGATACGCAGTATTTT.